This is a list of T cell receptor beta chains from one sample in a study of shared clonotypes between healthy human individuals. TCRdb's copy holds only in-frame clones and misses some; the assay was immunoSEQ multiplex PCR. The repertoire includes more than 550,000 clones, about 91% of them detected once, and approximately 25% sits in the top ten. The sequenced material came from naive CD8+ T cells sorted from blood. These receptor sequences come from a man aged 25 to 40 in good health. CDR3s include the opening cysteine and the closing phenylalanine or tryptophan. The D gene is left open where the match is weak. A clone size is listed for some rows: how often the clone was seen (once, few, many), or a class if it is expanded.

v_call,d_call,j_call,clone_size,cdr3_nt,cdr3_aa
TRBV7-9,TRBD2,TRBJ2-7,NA,TGTGCCAGCAGCTCTCGGGGGACTAGCGGCTACGAGCAGTACTTC,CASSSRGTSGYEQYF
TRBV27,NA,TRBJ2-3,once,TGTGCCAGCAGTGCTAGGACAGATACGCAGTATTTT,CASSARTDTQYF
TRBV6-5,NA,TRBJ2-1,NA,TGTGCCAGCAGTTACTCGACCTCCTACAATGAGCAGTTCTTC,CASSYSTSYNEQFF
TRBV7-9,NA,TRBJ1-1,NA,TGTGCCAGCAGCTCGACGCGCGCTGAAGCTTTCTTT,CASSSTRAEAFF
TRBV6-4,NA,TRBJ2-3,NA,TGTGCCAGCAGTGAAGGGGTCGGTAGAGATACGCAGTATTTT,CASSEGVGRDTQYF
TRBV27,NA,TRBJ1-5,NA,TGTGCCAGCAGTTTTGGCGGCCACATTCAGCCCCAGCATTTT,CASSFGGHIQPQHF
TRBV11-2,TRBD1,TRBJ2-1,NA,TGTGCCAGCACCAGGTGGACAGGGATCGACAATGAGCAGTTCTTC,CASTRWTGIDNEQFF
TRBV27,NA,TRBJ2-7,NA,TGTGCCAGCAGTTTATCGACAGATTTGTCCTACGAGCAGTACTTC,CASSLSTDLSYEQYF
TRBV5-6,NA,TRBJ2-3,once,TGTGCCAGCAGCCAGGTAACAGATACGCAGTATTTT,CASSQVTDTQYF
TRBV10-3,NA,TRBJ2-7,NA,TGTGCCATCAGTAGCGGAGGAACCTACGAGCAGTACTTC,CAISSGGTYEQYF
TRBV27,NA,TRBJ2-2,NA,TGTGCCAGCAGTTTATCGATGACCGGGGAGCTGTTTTTT,CASSLSMTGELFF
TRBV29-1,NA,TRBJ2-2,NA,TGCAGCGTTGGCCAGTACACCGGGGAGCTGTTTTTT,CSVGQYTGELFF
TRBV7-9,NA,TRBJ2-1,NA,TGTGCCAGCCTGGACTACGCGCACAATGAGCAGTTCTTC,CASLDYAHNEQFF
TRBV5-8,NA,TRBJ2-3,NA,TGTGCCAGCAGCTTGCCAGGGTGGACAGATACGCAGTATTTT,CASSLPGWTDTQYF
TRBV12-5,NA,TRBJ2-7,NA,TGTGCTAGTGGCTCTACCGGTGGGCTTGCGCCTTACGAGCAGTACTTC,CASGSTGGLAPYEQYF
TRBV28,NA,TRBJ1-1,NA,TGTGCCAGCAGTTTTGGGCCAGGGTTGAACACTGAAGCTTTCTTT,CASSFGPGLNTEAFF
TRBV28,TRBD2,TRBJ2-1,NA,TGTGCCAGCAGTTTTGGCGGGACTAGCGGGAGCCCTTACAATGAGCAGTTCTTC,CASSFGGTSGSPYNEQFF
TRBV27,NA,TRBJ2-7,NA,TGTGCCAGCGGAACCTTTAGGCAGGCCTACGAGCAGTACTTC,CASGTFRQAYEQYF
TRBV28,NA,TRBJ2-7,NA,TGTGCCAGCAGTTTGTTGACTGGAGATTCAGCCTACGAGCAGTACTTC,CASSLLTGDSAYEQYF
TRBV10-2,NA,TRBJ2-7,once,TGCGCCAGCAGTGAGTGGGGACGGGGCTACGAGCAGTACTTC,CASSEWGRGYEQYF
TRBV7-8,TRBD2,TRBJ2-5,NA,TGTGCCAGCAGCTTAGCCCTAGCGGGAGTTGGGGAGACCCAGTACTTC,CASSLALAGVGETQYF
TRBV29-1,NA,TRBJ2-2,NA,TGCAGCGCCCCCACTATGGCCGGGGAGCTGTTTTTT,CSAPTMAGELFF
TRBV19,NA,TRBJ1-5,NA,TGTGCCAGTAGTACCGAACAGGGTGTTGGTCAGCCCCAGCATTTT,CASSTEQGVGQPQHF
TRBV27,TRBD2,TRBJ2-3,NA,TGTGCCAGCAGTTCCGGGACTAGCGGGAGAACAGATACGCAGTATTTT,CASSSGTSGRTDTQYF
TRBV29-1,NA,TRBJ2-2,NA,TGCAGCGTTGAACAGCCGGCCGGGGAGCTGTTTTTT,CSVEQPAGELFF
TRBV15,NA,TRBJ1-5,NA,TGTGCCACCAGCACCACTCGGGGGAGGAGCAATCAGCCCCAGCATTTT,CATSTTRGRSNQPQHF
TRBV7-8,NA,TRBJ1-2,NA,TGTGCCAGCAGCTTATTGTCGGGGAACTATGGCTACACCTTC,CASSLLSGNYGYTF
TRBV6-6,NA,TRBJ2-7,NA,TGTGCCAGCGAGGGGAGCGGGCGCGTTTACGAGCAGTACTTC,CASEGSGRVYEQYF
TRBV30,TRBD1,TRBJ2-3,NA,TGTGCCTGGACTTCCGGGACAGGGCGCACAGATACGCAGTATTTT,CAWTSGTGRTDTQYF
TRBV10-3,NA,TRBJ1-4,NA,TGTGCCATCAGGGACGACTCTAATGAAAAACTGTTTTTT,CAIRDDSNEKLFF
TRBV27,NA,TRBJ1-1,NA,TGTGCCAGCAGTTATAGTGGCACTGAAGCTTTCTTT,CASSYSGTEAFF
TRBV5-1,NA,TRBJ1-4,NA,TGCGCCAGCAGCCTGGATGTATTCAGGGACGTTAATGAAAAACTGTTTTTT,CASSLDVFRDVNEKLFF
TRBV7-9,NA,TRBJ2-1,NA,TGTGCCAGCAGCTCCCCTACAGGGAGCTCCTACAATGAGCAGTTCTTC,CASSSPTGSSYNEQFF
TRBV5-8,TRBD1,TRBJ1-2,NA,TGTGCCAGCAGCCCCTGGACAGGGAAGGTTGGCTATGGCTACACCTTC,CASSPWTGKVGYGYTF
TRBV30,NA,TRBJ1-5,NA,TGTGCCTGGAGTCCACCTCTGGGGGCCTCTTGGCCCCAGCATTTT,CAWSPPLGASWPQHF
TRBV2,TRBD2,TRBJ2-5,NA,TGTGCCAGCAGACTAGCGGGAGCCCGAGAGACCCAGTACTTC,CASRLAGARETQYF
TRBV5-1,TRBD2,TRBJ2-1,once,TGCGCCAGCATCGGGGGAGGGATTGAGCAGTTCTTC,CASIGGGIEQFF
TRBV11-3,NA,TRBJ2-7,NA,TGTGCCAGCAGCTTAGATCTATGGGTAAACCGCTACGAGCAGTACTTC,CASSLDLWVNRYEQYF
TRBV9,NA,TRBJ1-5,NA,TGTGCCAGCAGCGCACACACGGTGGGACGGTTTAGCAATCAGCCCCAGCATTTT,CASSAHTVGRFSNQPQHF
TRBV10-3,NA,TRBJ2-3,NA,TGTGCCATCAGTGAGCAGGGGGGGACAGATACGCAGTATTTT,CAISEQGGTDTQYF
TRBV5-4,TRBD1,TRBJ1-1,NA,TGTGCCAGCAGGGACAGGGTAAGGAACACTGAAGCTTTCTTT,CASRDRVRNTEAFF
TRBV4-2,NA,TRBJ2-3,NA,TGTGCCAGCAGCCAAGAACAGGCGCCGCTGGCAGATACGCAGTATTTT,CASSQEQAPLADTQYF
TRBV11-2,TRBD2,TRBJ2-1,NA,TGTGCCGGCAGCCCGGCGGGGGATTCCTACAATGAGCAGTTCTTC,CAGSPAGDSYNEQFF
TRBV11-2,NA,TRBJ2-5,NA,TGTGCCAGCACCCCCTGGGGGGAGAAAGAGACCCAGTACTTC,CASTPWGEKETQYF
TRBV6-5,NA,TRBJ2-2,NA,TGTGCCAGCAGTTACGGGGTCGCCGGGGAGCTGTTTTTT,CASSYGVAGELFF
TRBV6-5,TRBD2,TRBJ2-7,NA,TGTGCCAGCAGTCTTAGCGGGAGGGCCGCCTACGAGCAGTACTTC,CASSLSGRAAYEQYF
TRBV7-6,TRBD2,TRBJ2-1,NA,TGTGCCAGCAGCTTAGCGGTTAGCGGGAGCTACAATGAGCAGTTCTTC,CASSLAVSGSYNEQFF
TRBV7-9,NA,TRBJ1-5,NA,TGTGCCAGCAGCTTATCCAGGACAGATAGCAATCAGCCCCAGCATTTT,CASSLSRTDSNQPQHF
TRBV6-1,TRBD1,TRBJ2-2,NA,TGTGCCAGCAGACAGGGGACCGGGGAGCTGTTTTTT,CASRQGTGELFF
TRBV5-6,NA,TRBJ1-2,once,TGTGCCAGCAGCTTCGGGGGCATAAGGGGTGGCTACACCTTC,CASSFGGIRGGYTF
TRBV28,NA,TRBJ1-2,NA,TGTGCCAGCAGTCCCAAGGGCGTATTCTATGGCTACACCTTC,CASSPKGVFYGYTF